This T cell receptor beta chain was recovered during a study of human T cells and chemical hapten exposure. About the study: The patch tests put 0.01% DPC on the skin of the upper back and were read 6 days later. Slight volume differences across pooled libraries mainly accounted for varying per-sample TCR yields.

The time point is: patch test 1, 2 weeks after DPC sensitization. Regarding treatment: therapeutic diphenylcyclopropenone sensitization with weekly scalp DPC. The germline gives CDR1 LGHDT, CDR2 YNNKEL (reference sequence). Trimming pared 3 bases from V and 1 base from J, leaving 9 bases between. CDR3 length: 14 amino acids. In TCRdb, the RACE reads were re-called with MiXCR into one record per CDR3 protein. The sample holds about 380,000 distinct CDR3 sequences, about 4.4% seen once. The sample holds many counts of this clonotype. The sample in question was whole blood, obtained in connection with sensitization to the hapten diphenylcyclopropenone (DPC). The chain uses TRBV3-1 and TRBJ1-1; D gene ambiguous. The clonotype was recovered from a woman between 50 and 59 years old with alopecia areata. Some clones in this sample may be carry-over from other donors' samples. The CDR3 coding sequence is TGTGCCAGCAGCCACGGACTGCCGAACACTGAAGCTTTCTTT. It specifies CASSHGLPNTEAFF.